The rows below give T cell receptor beta chains drawn from one sample of a study of blood T cells in healthy people across ages. A single record per CDR3 protein comes from TCRdb applying MiXCR to the 5' RACE reads. The top ten clones hold about 14% of a sample with about 650,000 distinct CDR3 sequences, 52% of them seen once. Input material: blood. Source of these receptors: an elderly woman in good health. Each CDR3 is given with its conserved first and last residue. Each record gives: V gene, J gene, clone size, D gene, CDR3 length, CDR3 protein, CDR3 DNA. The D gene is left open where the match is weak. Not every row has a clone size; where given, it reads once, few, many or a size class.

TRBV10-1	TRBJ2-2	few	NA	12	CASRSQAGELFF	TGCGCCAGCCGCTCGCAGGCCGGGGAGCTGTTTTTT
TRBV15	TRBJ1-4	NA	NA	17	CATSRDPFETSGGKLFF	TGTGCCACCAGCAGAGATCCCTTTGAAACGTCGGGTGGAAAACTGTTTTTT
TRBV7-2	TRBJ2-1	NA	TRBD2	20	CASSHPPMGFAGRDYNEQFF	TGTGCCAGCAGCCATCCCCCCATGGGGTTTGCCGGGAGGGATTACAATGAGCAGTTCTTC
TRBV6-6	TRBJ1-3	NA	NA	17	CASSNSLGTASGNTIYF	TGTGCCAGCAGTAATTCCCTCGGTACGGCCTCTGGAAACACCATATATTTT
TRBV15	TRBJ1-1	NA	TRBD1	16	CATSRWDRGPNTEAFF	TGTGCCACCAGCAGATGGGACAGGGGGCCGAACACTGAAGCTTTCTTT
TRBV7-8	TRBJ1-2	few	NA	15	CASSLERGNFYGYTF	TGTGCCAGCAGCTTAGAGCGGGGGAATTTTTATGGCTACACCTTC
TRBV20-1	TRBJ2-1	once	NA	13	CSGRDPSYNEQFF	TGCAGTGGGAGGGACCCCTCCTACAATGAGCAGTTCTTC
TRBV25-1	TRBJ1-6	NA	NA	13	CASSDRQNSPLHF	TGTGCCAGCAGTGATCGGCAGAATTCACCCCTCCACTTT
TRBV5-1	TRBJ2-7	many	NA	13	CASSLDGDLLQYF	TGCGCCAGCAGCTTGGACGGTGACTTGTTGCAGTACTTC
TRBV18	TRBJ2-3	NA	NA	13	CASSPHSTDTQYF	TGTGCCAGCTCACCTCACTCGACAGATACGCAGTATTTT
TRBV6-4	TRBJ2-1	NA	TRBD2	13	CASRAGGHNGQFF	TGTGCCAGCAGGGCGGGGGGCCACAATGGGCAGTTCTTC
TRBV7-2	TRBJ2-3	many	TRBD2	16	CASSLNSGGSTDTQYF	TGTGCCAGCAGCTTAAATAGCGGGGGCTCCACAGATACGCAGTATTTT
TRBV4-2	TRBJ1-1	NA	NA	13	CASSQDIRDEAFF	TGTGCCAGCAGCCAAGATATTCGGGATGAAGCTTTCTTT
TRBV5-1	TRBJ2-7	NA	TRBD1	14	CASSDRLNSYEQYF	TGCGCCAGCTCGGACAGGTTAAACTCCTACGAGCAGTACTTC
TRBV6-1	TRBJ2-5	many	TRBD2	16	CASSVFRGGGGETQYF	TGTGCCAGCAGTGTCTTTCGTGGTGGGGGGGGAGAGACCCAGTACTTC
TRBV20-1	TRBJ2-7	NA	NA	11	CSARPYNEQYF	TGCAGTGCTAGACCTTACAATGAGCAGTACTTC
TRBV12-3/TRBV12-4	TRBJ1-5	NA	TRBD1	15	CAGSKVTGGGQPQHF	TGTGCCGGCAGTAAAGTGACAGGGGGCGGTCAGCCCCAGCATTTT
TRBV2	TRBJ2-7	many	TRBD1	12	CAKSLTGFEQYF	TGTGCCAAGTCGTTGACAGGGTTCGAGCAGTACTTC
TRBV10-3	TRBJ2-3	NA	NA	16	CAISVTGTHEGDTQYF	TGTGCCATCAGCGTTACCGGGACCCACGAAGGGGATACGCAGTATTTT
TRBV18	TRBJ2-3	many	NA	16	CASSPPSSSPTDTQYF	TGTGCCAGCTCACCACCGTCATCGTCCCCCACAGATACGCAGTATTTT
TRBV7-9	TRBJ1-6	many	NA	14	CASSSGGGNSPLHF	TGTGCCAGCAGCTCCGGGGGCGGCAATTCACCCCTCCACTTT
TRBV28	TRBJ2-7	NA	NA	12	CASSTGIYEQYF	TGTGCCAGCAGCACCGGGATTTACGAGCAGTACTTC
TRBV12-3/TRBV12-4	TRBJ1-5	NA	NA	11	CASRLQETQHF	TGTGCCAGCCGGCTGCAAGAGACCCAGCATTTT
TRBV27	TRBJ2-7	NA	NA	15	CASDIGWGGSYEQNF	TGTGCCAGCGACATCGGTTGGGGAGGCTCCTACGAGCAGAACTTC
TRBV5-1	TRBJ1-1	NA	NA	16	CASSLGRGQGGTEAFF	TGCGCCAGCAGCTTGGGTCGGGGGCAAGGAGGGACTGAAGCTTTCTTT
TRBV12-3/TRBV12-4	TRBJ2-1	many	NA	12	CASSVREDEQFF	TGTGCCAGCAGTGTGAGGGAGGATGAGCAGTTCTTC
TRBV18	TRBJ2-7	few	NA	13	CASSSRDSYEQYF	TGTGCCAGCTCGTCGCGGGACAGCTACGAGCAGTACTTC
TRBV2	TRBJ2-7	few	NA	14	CASSGVDGTYEQYF	TGTGCCAGCAGTGGGGTGGACGGGACCTACGAGCAGTACTTC
TRBV4-2	TRBJ2-3	NA	TRBD2	17	CASSQVETSGGTDTQYF	TGTGCCAGCAGCCAAGTTGAGACTAGCGGGGGCACAGATACGCAGTATTTT
TRBV7-2	TRBJ2-3	many	NA	14	CASRPDSGSDTQYF	TGTGCCAGCAGGCCTGATTCCGGGTCAGATACGCAGTATTTT
TRBV2	TRBJ2-1	NA	TRBD1	15	CASSGDRVTHNEQFF	TGTGCCAGCAGTGGGGACAGGGTCACCCACAATGAGCAGTTCTTC
TRBV7-9	TRBJ1-2	NA	NA	14	CASSLANPNYGYTF	TGTGCCAGCAGCTTAGCTAACCCAAACTATGGCTACACCTTC
TRBV10-1	TRBJ2-5	NA	TRBD2	18	CASSPGLAGSRYQETQYF	TGCGCCAGCAGTCCGGGACTAGCGGGATCCCGGTACCAAGAGACCCAGTACTTC
TRBV5-5	TRBJ2-5	NA	NA	11	CASSFTEAQYF	TGTGCCAGCAGCTTCACCGAGGCCCAGTACTTC
TRBV7-9	TRBJ2-7	NA	NA	14	CASSLRSPPNEQYF	TGTGCCAGCAGCTTACGTTCTCCTCCCAACGAGCAGTACTTC
TRBV14	TRBJ2-3	NA	NA	13	CASSQELGDTQYF	TGTGCCAGCAGCCAAGAGCTCGGAGATACGCAGTATTTT
TRBV7-9	TRBJ1-2	many	NA	16	CASSSSSRTANYGYTF	TGTGCCAGCAGCTCCTCATCTCGGACAGCTAACTATGGCTACACCTTC
TRBV15	TRBJ2-1	NA	NA	16	CATSRRGGGADNEQFF	TGTGCCACCAGCAGAAGAGGAGGCGGAGCGGACAATGAGCAGTTCTTC
TRBV4-1	TRBJ2-3	NA	NA	16	CASSQVGGRLSHTQYF	TGCGCCAGCAGCCAAGTAGGGGGGCGCCTGTCTCATACGCAGTATTTT
TRBV4-3	TRBJ2-7	once	TRBD1	16	CASSQGMGQLSYEQYF	TGCGCCAGCAGCCAAGGAATGGGACAGCTCTCCTACGAGCAGTACTTC
TRBV6-5	TRBJ1-1	NA	NA	11	CARGVGSEAFF	TGTGCCAGAGGAGTGGGCTCTGAAGCTTTCTTT
TRBV12-3/TRBV12-4	TRBJ1-5	many	NA	14	CASSLTGNNQPQHF	TGTGCCAGCAGTTTAACGGGGAATAATCAGCCCCAGCATTTT
TRBV29-1	TRBJ2-7	NA	TRBD1	12	CSVGQGASEQYF	TGCAGCGTTGGACAGGGGGCGTCCGAGCAGTACTTC
TRBV4-3	TRBJ2-3	NA	NA	15	CASSRSGTTRDTQYF	TGCGCCAGCAGCCGTAGCGGCACTACAAGGGATACGCAGTATTTT
TRBV6-6	TRBJ2-3	NA	NA	14	CASSRGGLADTQYF	TGTGCCAGCAGTAGAGGAGGGTTGGCAGATACGCAGTATTTT
TRBV7-7	TRBJ2-5	NA	TRBD1	16	CASSFSPRTGRETQYF	TGTGCCAGCAGCTTCTCCCCCCGGACAGGGCGGGAGACCCAGTACTTC
TRBV7-9	TRBJ2-7	NA	NA	15	CASSPRGGGEYEQYF	TGTGCCAGCAGCCCCCGCGGGGGCGGGGAGTACGAGCAGTACTTC
TRBV7-2	TRBJ1-5	many	NA	15	CASSRRVVGNQPQHF	TGTGCCAGCAGCCGGAGGGTGGTGGGCAATCAGCCCCAGCATTTT
TRBV6-5	TRBJ2-3	NA	NA	15	CASSYGEVSTDTQYF	TGTGCCAGCAGTTATGGGGAGGTTAGCACAGATACGCAGTATTTT
TRBV29-1	TRBJ2-3	once	TRBD2	15	CSVRTSGSWADTQYF	TGCAGCGTTCGGACTAGCGGGAGCTGGGCAGATACGCAGTATTTT